The 29 T cell receptor beta chains below all came from one sample that was sequenced in a study of T cell repertoires in cytomegalovirus infection (dated by TCRdb to about 2019). Their cognate antigens are unknown. Sequencing was performed on an Illumina HiSeq 1500. TCRdb passed the public sequencing reads through fastp at Q25 and MiXCR, retaining productive beta sequences. Records with the same CDR3 protein are collapsed into one entry carrying the most frequent genes and DNA. The sample profile shows approximately 1,000,000 distinct CDR3 sequences; roughly 30% of them were found once. The ten largest clones add up to around 15% of the sample. Taken with the paper, the label for treatment or condition translates to: in vitro stimulation with specific CMV peptide epitopes to enrich CMV-specific T cells. The sample consisted of cultured CD8+ T cells from PBMCs, taken from culture after CMV antigen stimulation. These receptors originate from a human donor in good health (CMV status not recorded). Some clones in this sample may be carry-over from other donors' samples.

This clonotype was seen repeatedly, ten times or more. The rearrangement links TRBV6-1 to TRBJ2-1; 9 bases agree with TRBD2. Germline V lookup: CDR1 MNHNS, CDR2 SASEGT. Trimming at V came to 8 bases and at J to 4 bases, leaving 6 bases not matched to a gene. The CDR3 runs to 14 residues. The CDR3 DNA reads as TGTGCCAGCTCCCGCGGGGGGGAGTACAATGAGCAGTTCTTC. It specifies CASSRGGEYNEQFF.

About this clonotype: The germline gene is not matched at one end of the junction; a read error may be the cause. The chain combines TRBV7-9 with TRBJ1-2, with a weak D call TRBD1 (5 bases). Germline values: CDR1 SEHNR, CDR2 FQNEAQ (reference sequence). This CDR3 is 16 amino acids long. The chain's CDR3 is CASTDRTRGTLYDYTF. Here the CDR3 DNA reads TGTGCCAGCACCGATCGCACTCGGGGGACCTTATATGACTACACCTTC. The full variable domain, completed using reference TRBV7-9 and TRBJ1-2, is DTGVSQNPRHKITKRGQNVTFRCDPISEHNRLYWYRQTLGQGPEFLTYFQNEAQLEKSRLLSDRFSAERPKGSFSTLEIQRTEQGDSAMYLCASTDRTRGTLYDYTFGSGTRLTVV.

The sample holds a few counts of this clonotype. This chain connects TRBV4-2 to TRBJ2-3, with 10 bases identical to TRBD2. The CDR3 length is 18 residues. CDR1 and CDR2 (germline): LGHNA, YNFKEQ. V shed 0 bases, J shed 5 bases, and the junction held 11 bases outside the gene matches. The CDR3 region is CASSQDMSPSGGLDTQYF. The CDR3 region has the DNA TGTGCCAGCAGCCAAGATATGAGTCCTAGCGGGGGTTTAGATACGCAGTATTTT.

V usage is TRBV6-1 and J usage is TRBJ2-7; D is uncertain. This CDR3 is built from 15 residues. Germline assignment: CDR1 MNHNS and CDR2 SASEGT. V was pared by 2 bases and J by 2 bases, with 13 bases between. The CDR3 sequence is CASSEILGSTYEQYF. The CDR3 region has the DNA TGTGCCAGCAGTGAAATTCTCGGGTCCACCTACGAGCAGTACTTC.

J is TRBJ2-7 and V is TRBV18; possible D gene TRBD1, 8 bases. Trimming cost V 4 bases and J 5 bases, with 18 bases left between them. The length of the CDR3 is 15 residues. Germline V gene data show CDR1 as KGHSH and CDR2 as LQKENI. CDR3 region: CASSLGQGLLNEQYF. The CDR3 nucleotides read TGTGCCAGCTCACTAGGACAGGGACTATTGAACGAGCAGTACTTC.

This clonotype has more than one count but fewer than ten. The chain links TRBV28 to TRBJ2-2, with 10 bases fitting TRBD2. In germline, CDR1 is MDHEN, CDR2 SYDVKM. The CDR3 has 15 residues. The trim removed 6 bases at V and 9 bases at J, leaving 10 bases unmatched. Here the CDR3 DNA reads TGTGCCAGCAGGCTCGGGACTAGCGAGTACCGGGAGCTGTTTTTT. Translating gives CASRLGTSEYRELFF.

The rearrangement links TRBV29-1 to TRBJ2-6; 8 bases are shared with TRBD1. Germline loops: CDR1 SQVTM, CDR2 ANQGSEA. Trimming took 6 bases from V and 0 from J; bases not matched to a gene: 4. CDR3 length equals 15 residues. The CDR3: CSVDRDGSGANVLTF. As DNA, the CDR3 is TGCAGCGTGGACAGGGACGGCTCTGGGGCCAACGTCCTGACTTTC.

This clonotype was counted only a few times. This rearrangement joins TRBV27 to TRBJ2-3, with 13 bases identical to TRBD2. The V gene's germline CDR1 is MNHEY and CDR2 SMNVEV (reference sequence). The CDR3 contains 16 residues. J lost 0 bases, V lost 6 bases, and 3 bases had no gene match. This CDR3 reads CASSQLAGGSTDTQYF. CDR3 bases: TGTGCCAGCAGCCAACTAGCGGGGGGGAGCACAGATACGCAGTATTTT.

The V and J genes are TRBV7-3 and TRBJ2-1; 9 positions match TRBD2. Germline V gene sequence: CDR1 SGHTA, CDR2 FQGTGA. The CDR3 loop spans 15 amino acids. Trimming at V came to 10 bases and at J to 2 bases, leaving 9 bases not matched to a gene. The CDR3 nucleotides read TGTGCCAACAGTTACGCGGGGGGGCCCTACAATGAGCAGTTCTTC. It encodes CANSYAGGPYNEQFF.

This clonotype was seen a handful of times. The gene calls are TRBV28 and TRBJ1-1; the D is unclear. Germline V gene data show CDR1 as MDHEN and CDR2 as SYDVKM. Trimming cost V 5 bases and J 6 bases, with 10 bases left between them. This CDR3 is built from 12 residues. Here the CDR3 DNA reads TGTGCCAGCAGTCCCCAGGCGGCTGAAGCTTTCTTT. Amino acid sequence: CASSPQAAEAFF.

The chain is built from TRBV12-3 or TRBV12-4 and TRBJ1-6; a possible D gene is TRBD1 (6 bases). V lost 6 bases, J lost 7 bases, and 16 bases lay in between. This CDR3 is 15 amino acids long. The CDR3, as DNA: TGTGCCAGCAGCCATGGCACAGGGTGGAATTCACCCCTCCACTTT. Translation: CASSHGTGWNSPLHF.

V and J are TRBV10-2 and TRBJ2-3, with 14 positions matching TRBD2. The CDR3 totals 18 residues. The J segment lost 0 bases and the V segment lost 3 bases, leaving 5 bases of the junction unmatched. CDR1 and CDR2 from the germline V gene are WSHSY and SAAADI. CDR3 protein: CASSDPTSGGVSTDTQYF. For the CDR3, the DNA is TGCGCCAGCAGTGATCCGACTAGCGGGGGGGTTAGCACAGATACGCAGTATTTT.

The genes are TRBV11-2 and TRBJ2-2; D is perhaps TRBD1 (5 bases). CDR3 length: 14 residues. In germline, CDR1 is SGHAT, CDR2 FQNNGV. V was shortened by 5 bases and J by 3 bases, with 10 bases between the two germline ends. CDR3 region: CASSHRFHTGELFF. In nucleotides, the CDR3 is TGTGCCAGCAGCCACAGGTTCCACACCGGGGAGCTGTTTTTT.

This clonotype was seen a handful of times. The gene calls are TRBV6-5 and TRBJ2-1; no definite D call. The CDR3 totals 16 residues. V was trimmed by 6 bases and J by 0 bases, leaving 15 bases between them. Germline-derived CDR1 and CDR2 are MNHEY and SVGAGI. CDR3 loop: CASSPNSVASYNEQFF. The DNA for the CDR3 is TGTGCCAGCAGCCCCAACAGCGTAGCCTCCTACAATGAGCAGTTCTTC.

This clonotype was observed a handful of times. The chain joins TRBV27 to TRBJ1-6; TRBD1 is a possible D gene (6 bases). Germline CDR1 and CDR2: MNHEY and SMNVEV (reference sequence). With 5 bases removed from V and 8 bases from J, the gap between germline ends came to 16 bases. CDR3 length equals 15 residues. The CDR3 bases are TGTGCCAGCAGTCCGACACAGGGCACCTATTCACCCCTCCACTTT. It translates to CASSPTQGTYSPLHF.

This clonotype has only a few counts. The V gene is TRBV6-1, the J gene TRBJ2-7; D unresolved. This CDR3 contains 16 residues. CDR1 MNHNS and CDR2 SASEGT come from the germline V gene. Deletions cut 1 base from V and 2 bases from J, with 15 bases between. CDR3 coding DNA: TGTGCCAGCAGTGAAGATGTCCCTTCCCCACCCTACGAGCAGTACGTC. This sequence encodes CASSEDVPSPPYEQYV.

The gene calls are TRBV7-4 and TRBJ2-7; TRBD1 is a possible D gene (5 bases). There are 15 residues in the CDR3. V gave up 6 bases and J gave up 0 bases, with 15 bases separating them. Germline assignment: CDR1 SGHVT and CDR2 SQSDAQ. The CDR3 sequence is CASSSTERGSYEQYF. In DNA, the CDR3 is TGTGCCAGCAGTTCCACGGAAAGGGGCTCCTACGAGCAGTACTTC.

This clonotype appeared a few times. This chain joins TRBV28 and TRBJ1-5; D is unresolved. With 6 bases removed from V and 2 bases from J, the gap between germline ends came to 14 bases. The germline gives CDR1 MDHEN, CDR2 SYDVKM. The CDR3 runs to 15 residues. The CDR3 here is CASSPRLKGNQPQHF. CDR3 in DNA: TGTGCCAGCAGCCCAAGACTAAAGGGCAATCAGCCCCAGCATTTT.

This clonotype was seen repeatedly, ten times or more. The V and J genes are TRBV7-2 and TRBJ1-1; D perhaps matches TRBD1 (5 bases). The CDR3 totals 15 residues. V was clipped by 1 base and J by 1 base, with 10 bases between them. Germline CDR1 reads SGHTA; CDR2 reads FQGNSA. CDR3 DNA: TGTGCCAGCAGCTTAGTCGGGAGGGGGAACACTGAAGCTTTCTTT. This translates into CASSLVGRGNTEAFF.

This clonotype was counted only a few times. The rearrangement joins TRBV20-1 to TRBJ1-1, with D hard to call. The CDR3 length is 16 residues. From germline, CDR1 is DFQATT and CDR2 SNEGSKA (reference sequence). The V gene lost 2 bases and the J gene lost 1 base, with 17 bases spanning the gap. The CDR3, as DNA: TGCAGTGCTAGAAATGGACTCCCCGGCCCGAACACTGAAGCTTTCTTT. Protein product: CSARNGLPGPNTEAFF.

The chain joins TRBV28 to TRBJ2-5; 8 bases are shared with TRBD1. Germline V gene data show CDR1 as MDHEN and CDR2 as SYDVKM. Germline trimming cut 5 bases from V and 4 bases from J; bases unmatched to any gene: 12. This CDR3 has 16 amino acids. For the CDR3, the DNA is TGTGCCAGCAGTCCCGATGAGACAGGGGTGCGAGAGACCCAGTACTTC. Protein sequence: CASSPDETGVRETQYF.

The chain combines TRBV4-3 with TRBJ1-4; D gene ambiguous. CDR1 LGHNA and CDR2 YSLEER come from the germline V gene. V shed 0 bases and J shed 0 bases, with 8 bases lying between them. This CDR3 has 16 amino acids. CDR3 in DNA: TGCGCCAGCAGCCAAGATGGAGCGTCAACTAATGAAAAACTGTTTTTT. Its protein is CASSQDGASTNEKLFF.

CDR3 coding DNA: TGTGCCAGCAGCGGCTTGACTAGCACAGATACGCAGTATTTT. It is translated as CASSGLTSTDTQYF. The chain uses TRBV7-3 and TRBJ2-3; no reliable D call. Germline V gene sequence: CDR1 SGHTA, CDR2 FQGTGA. V was pared by 5 bases and J by 0 bases, with 9 bases between. This CDR3 has 14 amino acids.

As regards this clonotype: A much larger clone lies a single base off, so this may be a read error. V and J are TRBV7-9 and TRBJ1-1, with 7 nucleotides matching TRBD1. The CDR3 length is 14 residues. The germline V gene encodes CDR1 SEHNR and CDR2 FQNEAQ (reference sequence). CDR3 bases: TGTACCAGCAGCCAGGGACAGAAGAACACTGAAGCTTTCTTT. It translates to CTSSQGQKNTEAFF. The variable domain in full, with the rest retrieved from reference TRBV7-9 and TRBJ1-1, is DTGVSQNPRHKITKRGQNVTFRCDPISEHNRLYWYRQTLGQGPEFLTYFQNEAQLEKSRLLSDRFSAERPKGSFSTLEIQRTEQGDSAMYLCTSSQGQKNTEAFFGQGTRLTVV.

This clonotype has at least ten counts. The chain couples TRBV7-8 to TRBJ2-1; D gene ambiguous. Trimming left V 6 bases short and J 0 bases short, with 15 bases between. The CDR3 has 16 residues. The germline gives CDR1 SGHVS, CDR2 FQNEAQ. The CDR3 loop reads CASSFPEQSSYNEQFF. The CDR3 coding sequence is TGTGCCAGCAGTTTCCCGGAGCAGAGCTCCTACAATGAGCAGTTCTTC.

The chain is built from TRBV27 and TRBJ2-2; D gene unclear. V lost 2 bases and J lost 4, with 14 bases in between. The CDR3 covers 16 residues. Per the germline V gene, CDR1 is MNHEY and CDR2 is SMNVEV (reference sequence). CDR3 sequence reads: CASSLTPNTATGELFF. In DNA, the CDR3 is TGTGCCAGCAGTTTAACCCCAAACACTGCCACCGGGGAGCTGTTTTTT.

This clonotype was detected many times. The CDR3 DNA follows: TGTGCCAGCAGCTTAGCTGCGGGGGGGCCAGCAGATACGCAGTATTTT. It specifies CASSLAAGGPADTQYF. The chain recombines TRBV7-8 with TRBJ2-3; 9 bases are shared with TRBD2. CDR1 is SGHVS and CDR2 is FQNEAQ in the germline V gene. The CDR3 length is 16 residues. J lost 4 bases, V lost 0 bases, and 5 bases had no gene match.

This clonotype occurred a few times. The chain recombines TRBV6-1 with TRBJ1-2, with 8 bases lining up with TRBD1. V gave up 3 bases and J gave up 3 bases; unmatched junction bases: 6. This CDR3 spans 15 amino acids. Germline V CDR1 and CDR2: MNHNS, SASEGT. CDR3 DNA: TGTGCCAGCAGTGAGATTGACAGGGGATACTATGGCTACACCTTC. Residues: CASSEIDRGYYGYTF.

This clonotype was detected a few times. The chain combines TRBV19 with TRBJ1-2; D gene ambiguous. V lost 4 bases and J 8 bases, leaving 17 bases between the germline ends. The CDR3 has 14 amino acids. Germline CDR1 LNHDA, CDR2 SQIVND (reference sequence). Written as DNA, the CDR3 is TGTGCCAGTAGTACGCCCGGGCGGGGAAACGGCTACACCTTC. Protein: CASSTPGRGNGYTF.